This TCR beta chain appears in the sequencing data of a study of lymphopenia after photon versus proton radiotherapy (dated 2019 in TCRdb). Broadly, across the study: The immunological effects of photon versus proton radiation therapy were compared in patients with gastrointestinal tumors who developed high-grade lymphopenia. The goal of the study was to describe how the two radiation modalities differ in their effects on the immune system. A cohort of around 21 patients with gastrointestinal tumors who received either photon or proton therapy and subsequently developed lymphopenia was included. Broad study findings and their caveats: After the lymphocyte count nadir, oligoclonal expansion, especially of CD8+ Temra cells, was observed in photon-treated repertoires, and the drop in diversity was driven by this expansion. The survival association was assessed only in patients who died, and better survival with proton therapy was presented by the authors as a possibility rather than a demonstrated result. During treatment, patients who received proton therapy stayed relatively stable, whereas patients who received photon therapy lost naive T cells and TCR diversity and gained effector/memory populations. Across the cohort, among patients who died, a greater drop in TCR diversity after the nadir was inversely correlated with overall survival time.

The germline V gene specifies SGDLS as CDR1 and YYNGEE as CDR2. From the cysteine through the phenylalanine, the CDR3 covers 14 amino acids. Only CDR3 DNA remains: 42 bases, in frame from the first base. Between the V and J ends, shortened by 4 bases and 5 bases respectively, the junction contains 12 bases. The library was built by means of the immunoSEQ multiplex PCR assay. T cell repertoires were profiled with deep sequencing of rearranged TCR beta loci together with multiparametric flow cytometry. What TCRdb holds here is the immuneACCESS table cut down to in-frame rearrangements. Part of the clones is not present; checked against another copy, under half of the missing clones reflect an unresolved V gene, and the others are unexplained. Present in this sample are around 4,200 clones, about 67% of which were seen just once. The leading ten clones occupy roughly 50% of the sample. Notes on this clone: Its antigen is unknown. No per-base quality is available; no much larger clone lies one base away.

Recombination joined TRBV9 with TRBJ2-2, with no confident D gene call. The clonotype comes from a man aged 80 or over with esophageal cancer. The source was peripheral blood, collected from a patient treated with proton-based radiotherapy. The nucleotide sequence is given as TGTGCCAGCAGCCTAAGAAGTGTTACCGGGGAGCTGTTTTTT. The translation is CASSLRSVTGELFF.